This T cell receptor (beta chain) was recorded in a study of human T cells and chemical hapten exposure. The wider study: Upper back patch tests used 0.01% DPC, scored after 6 days. The cohort included alopecia areata under or over 50% scalp, totalis and universalis.

Attachment of unique molecular identifiers to individual cDNA molecules was performed in the library. Methods used by the authors: TCR counts had a median of approximately 96,000 per sample and spanned about 23,224 to 750,000. TCRdb recomputed calls from the RACE reads with MiXCR, one row per CDR3 protein. What appears here as the V and J calls and clone size reflects TCRdb's work, not the paper's. The sample lists some 360,000 distinct CDR3 sequences, approximately 5.1% seen once, with just over 2.5% in the top ten. Time point: pre-sensitization, week 0. Treatment specified: therapeutic diphenylcyclopropenone sensitization with weekly scalp DPC. CDR3 length: 13 amino acids. V was pared by 5 bases and J by 7 bases, with 15 bases between. CDR1 SGHNT and CDR2 YYREEE come from the germline V gene (reference sequence).

The chain couples TRBV5-4 to TRBJ1-1; no firm D call. Sequenced material: whole blood, taken in connection with sensitization to the hapten diphenylcyclopropenone (DPC). The TCR comes from a woman between 50 and 59 years old with alopecia areata. Some clones in this sample may be carry-over from other donors' samples. Here the CDR3 DNA reads TGTGCCAGCAGGACGGTGGGGATTGTTGAAGCTTTCTTT. Amino acid sequence: CASRTVGIVEAFF.